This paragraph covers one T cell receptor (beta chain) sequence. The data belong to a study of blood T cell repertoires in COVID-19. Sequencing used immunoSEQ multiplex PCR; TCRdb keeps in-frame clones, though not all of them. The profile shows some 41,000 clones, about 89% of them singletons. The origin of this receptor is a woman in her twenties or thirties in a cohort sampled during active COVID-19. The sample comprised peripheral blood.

CDR3 in DNA: TGTGCCACCAGTGATACTACAGGGGTTGGAAACACCATATATTTT. It specifies CATSDTTGVGNTIYF. This chain connects TRBV24-1 to TRBJ1-3; 7 nucleotides align to TRBD1. The germline V gene encodes CDR1 KGHDR and CDR2 SFDVKD. This CDR3 is 15 amino acids long. J gave up 3 bases and V 3 bases, and 4 bases lay outside the gene matches.